The sequence of this TCR beta chain was determined in a study of immune characterization of retroperitoneal liposarcoma. TCRdb recomputed calls from the PCR reads with MiXCR, one row per CDR3 protein. The table lists around 11,000 distinct CDR3 sequences, under 30% of them singletons. This clonotype has only a few counts. Trimming stripped 6 bases from V and 4 bases from J, with 5 bases between. The CDR3 covers 11 residues. The germline V gene has CDR1 MNHNS and CDR2 SASEGT. The sequence was obtained from a male donor with retroperitoneal liposarcoma. V usage is TRBV6-1 and J usage is TRBJ2-3; D not resolved. Specimen: blood. The CDR3 nucleotides are TGTGCCAGCAGGTCCTCAGATACGCAGTATTTT. Residues: CASRSSDTQYF.